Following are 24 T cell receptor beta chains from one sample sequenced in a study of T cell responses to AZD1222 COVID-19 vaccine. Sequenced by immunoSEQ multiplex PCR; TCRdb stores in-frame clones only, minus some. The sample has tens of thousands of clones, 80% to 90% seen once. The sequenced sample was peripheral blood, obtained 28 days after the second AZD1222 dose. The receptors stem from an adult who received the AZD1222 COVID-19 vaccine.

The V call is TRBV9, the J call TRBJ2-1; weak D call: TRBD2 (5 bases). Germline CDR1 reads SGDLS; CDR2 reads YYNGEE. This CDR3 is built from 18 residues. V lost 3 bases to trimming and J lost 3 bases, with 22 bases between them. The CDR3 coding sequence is TGTGCCAGCAGCGCGGAAGGGTCTGGAGCGGTGAACTACAATGAGCAGTTCTTC. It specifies CASSAEGSGAVNYNEQFF.

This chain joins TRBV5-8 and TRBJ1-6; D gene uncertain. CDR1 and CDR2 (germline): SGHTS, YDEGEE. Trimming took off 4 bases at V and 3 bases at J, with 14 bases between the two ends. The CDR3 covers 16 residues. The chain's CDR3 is CASSRSGPIYNSPLHF. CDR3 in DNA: TGTGCCAGCAGCCGTTCGGGCCCGATCTATAATTCACCCCTCCACTTT. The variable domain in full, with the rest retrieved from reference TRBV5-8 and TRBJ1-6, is EAGVTQSPTHLIKTRGQQATLRCSPISGHTSVYWYQQALGLGLQFLLWYDEGEERNRGNFPPRFSGRQFPNYSSELNVNALELEDSALYLCASSRSGPIYNSPLHFGNGTRLTVT.

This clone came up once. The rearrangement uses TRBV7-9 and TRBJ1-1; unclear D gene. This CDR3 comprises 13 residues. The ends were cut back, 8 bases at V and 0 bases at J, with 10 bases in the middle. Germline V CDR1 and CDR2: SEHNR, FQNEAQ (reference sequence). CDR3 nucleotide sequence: TGTGCCAGCCTACAGATTTTGAACACTGAAGCTTTCTTT. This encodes CASLQILNTEAFF.

The CDR3 DNA reads as TGTGCCAGCGCCGACAGGCTGAATTCACCCCTCCACTTT. Translating gives CASADRLNSPLHF. The chain links TRBV27 to TRBJ1-6; D might be TRBD1 (6 bases). This CDR3 has 13 residues. CDR1 MNHEY and CDR2 SMNVEV come from the germline V gene (reference sequence). Trimming left V 8 bases short and J 7 bases short, with 12 bases between.

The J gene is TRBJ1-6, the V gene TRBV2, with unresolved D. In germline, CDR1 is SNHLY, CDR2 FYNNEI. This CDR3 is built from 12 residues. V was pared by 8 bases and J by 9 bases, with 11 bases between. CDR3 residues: CASYGSRSPLHF. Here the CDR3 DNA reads TGTGCCAGCTACGGGTCCCGTTCACCCCTCCACTTT.

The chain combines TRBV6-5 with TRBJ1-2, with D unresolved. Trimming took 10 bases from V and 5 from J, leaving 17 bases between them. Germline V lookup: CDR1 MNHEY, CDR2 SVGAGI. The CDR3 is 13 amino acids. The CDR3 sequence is CATERKGVYGYTF. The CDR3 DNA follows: TGTGCCACCGAACGTAAGGGTGTATATGGCTACACCTTC.

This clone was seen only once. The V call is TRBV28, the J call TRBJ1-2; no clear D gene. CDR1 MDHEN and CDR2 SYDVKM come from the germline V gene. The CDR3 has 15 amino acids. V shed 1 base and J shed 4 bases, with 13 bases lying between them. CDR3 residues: CASSLSGVIGYGYTF. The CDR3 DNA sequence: TGTGCCAGCAGTTTATCCGGAGTAATTGGCTATGGCTACACCTTC.

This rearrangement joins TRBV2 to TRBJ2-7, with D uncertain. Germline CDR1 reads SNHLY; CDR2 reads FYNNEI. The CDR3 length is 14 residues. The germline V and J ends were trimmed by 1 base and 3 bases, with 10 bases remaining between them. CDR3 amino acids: CASSEGTDFYEQYF. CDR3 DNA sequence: TGTGCCAGCAGTGAAGGAACAGACTTCTACGAGCAGTACTTC.

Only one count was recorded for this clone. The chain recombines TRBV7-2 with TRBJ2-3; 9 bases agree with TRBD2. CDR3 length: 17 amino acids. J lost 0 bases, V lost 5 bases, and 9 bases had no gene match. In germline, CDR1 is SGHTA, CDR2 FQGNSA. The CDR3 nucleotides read TGTGCCAGCAGCCAACGACTAGCGGCTAAAAGCACAGATACGCAGTATTTT. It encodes CASSQRLAAKSTDTQYF.

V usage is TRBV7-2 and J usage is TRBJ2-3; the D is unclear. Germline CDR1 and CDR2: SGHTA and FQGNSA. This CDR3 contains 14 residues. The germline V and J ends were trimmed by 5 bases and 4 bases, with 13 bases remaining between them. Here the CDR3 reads CASSPSRIADTQYF. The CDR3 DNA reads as TGTGCCAGCAGCCCATCCCGAATAGCAGATACGCAGTATTTT.

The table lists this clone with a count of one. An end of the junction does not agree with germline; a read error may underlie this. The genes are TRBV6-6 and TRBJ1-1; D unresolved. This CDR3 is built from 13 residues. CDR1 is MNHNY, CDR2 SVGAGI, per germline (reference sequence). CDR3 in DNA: TGTGCCGGCAGTTACATTACGAACACTGAAGCTTTCTTT. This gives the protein CAGSYITNTEAFF.

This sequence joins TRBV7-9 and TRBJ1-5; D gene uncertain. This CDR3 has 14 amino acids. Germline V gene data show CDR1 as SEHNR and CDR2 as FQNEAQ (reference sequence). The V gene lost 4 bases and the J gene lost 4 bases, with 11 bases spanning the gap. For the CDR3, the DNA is TGTGCCAGCAGCTCAGACACGGATAATCAGCCCCAGCATTTT. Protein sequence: CASSSDTDNQPQHF.

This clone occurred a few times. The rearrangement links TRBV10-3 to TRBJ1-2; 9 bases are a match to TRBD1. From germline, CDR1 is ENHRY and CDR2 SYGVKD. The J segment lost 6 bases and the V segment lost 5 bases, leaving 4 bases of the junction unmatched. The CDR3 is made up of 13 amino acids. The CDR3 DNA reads TGTGCCATCAGTACAGGGACAGGGAATGGCTACACCTTC. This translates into CAISTGTGNGYTF.

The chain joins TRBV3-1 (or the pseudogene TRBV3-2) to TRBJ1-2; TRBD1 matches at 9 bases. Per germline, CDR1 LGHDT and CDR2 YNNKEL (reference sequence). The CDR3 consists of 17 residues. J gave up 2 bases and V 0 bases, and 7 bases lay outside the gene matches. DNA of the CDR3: TGTGCCAGCAGCCAAGATTTCGGGGACAGGGCCAACTATGGCTACACCTTC. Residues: CASSQDFGDRANYGYTF.

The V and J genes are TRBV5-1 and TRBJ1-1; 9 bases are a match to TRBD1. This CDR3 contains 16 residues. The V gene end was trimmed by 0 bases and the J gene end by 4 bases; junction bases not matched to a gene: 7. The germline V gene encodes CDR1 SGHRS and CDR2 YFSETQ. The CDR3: CASSLGTGVMGTEAFF. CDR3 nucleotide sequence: TGCGCCAGCAGCTTGGGGACAGGGGTGATGGGCACTGAAGCTTTCTTT.

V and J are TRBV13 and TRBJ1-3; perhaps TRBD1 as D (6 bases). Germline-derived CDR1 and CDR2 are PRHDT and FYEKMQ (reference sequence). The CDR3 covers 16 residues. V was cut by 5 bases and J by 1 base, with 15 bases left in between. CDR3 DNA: TGTGCCAGCAGCCCCCCCTACAGGGCGTCTGGAAACACCATATATTTT. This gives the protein CASSPPYRASGNTIYF.

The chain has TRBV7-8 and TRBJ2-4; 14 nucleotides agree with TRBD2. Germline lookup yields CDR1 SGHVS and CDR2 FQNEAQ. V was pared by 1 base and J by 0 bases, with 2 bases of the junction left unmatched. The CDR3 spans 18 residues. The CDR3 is CASSLGLAGGRAKNIQYF. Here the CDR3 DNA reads TGTGCCAGCAGCTTAGGACTAGCGGGAGGGAGAGCCAAAAACATTCAGTACTTC.

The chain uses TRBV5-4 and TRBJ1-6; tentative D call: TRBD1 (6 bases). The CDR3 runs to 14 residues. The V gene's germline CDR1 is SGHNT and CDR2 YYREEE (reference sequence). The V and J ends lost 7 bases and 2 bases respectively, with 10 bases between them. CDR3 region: CASRRGAYNSPLHF. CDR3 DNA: TGTGCCAGCCGCAGGGGAGCCTATAATTCACCCCTCCACTTT.

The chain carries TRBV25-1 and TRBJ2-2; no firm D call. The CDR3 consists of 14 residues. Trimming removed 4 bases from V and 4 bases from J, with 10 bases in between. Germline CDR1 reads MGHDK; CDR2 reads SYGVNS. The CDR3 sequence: CASSARLATGELFF. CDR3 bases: TGTGCCAGCAGTGCAAGGTTGGCCACCGGGGAGCTGTTTTTT. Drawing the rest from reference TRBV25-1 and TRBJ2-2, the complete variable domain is EADIYQTPRYLVIGTGKKITLECSQTMGHDKMYWYQQDPGMELHLIHYSYGVNSTEKGDLSSESTVSRIRTEHFPLTLESARPSHTSQYLCASSARLATGELFFGEGSRLTVL.

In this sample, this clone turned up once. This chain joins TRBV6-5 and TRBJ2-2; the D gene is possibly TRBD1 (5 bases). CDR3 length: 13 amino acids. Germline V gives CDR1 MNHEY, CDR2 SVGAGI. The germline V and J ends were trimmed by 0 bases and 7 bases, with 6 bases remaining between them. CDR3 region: CASSYSGVGELFF. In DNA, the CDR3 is TGTGCCAGCAGTTACTCAGGGGTCGGGGAGCTGTTTTTT.

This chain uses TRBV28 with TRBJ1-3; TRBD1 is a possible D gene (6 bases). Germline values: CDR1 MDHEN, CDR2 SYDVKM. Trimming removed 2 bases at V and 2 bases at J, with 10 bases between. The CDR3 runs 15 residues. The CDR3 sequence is CASSLMDSTGNTIYF. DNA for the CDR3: TGTGCCAGCAGTTTAATGGACAGTACTGGAAACACCATATATTTT. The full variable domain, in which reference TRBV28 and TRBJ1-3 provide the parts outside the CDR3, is DVKVTQSSRYLVKRTGEKVFLECVQDMDHENMFWYRQDPGLGLRLIYFSYDVKMKEKGDIPEGYSVSREKKERFSLILESASTNQTSMYLCASSLMDSTGNTIYFGEGSWLTVV.

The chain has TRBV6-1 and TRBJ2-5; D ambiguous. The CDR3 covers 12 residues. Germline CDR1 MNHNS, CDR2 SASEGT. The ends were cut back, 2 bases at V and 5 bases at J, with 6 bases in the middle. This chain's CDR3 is CASSEFLETQYF. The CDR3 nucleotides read TGTGCCAGCAGTGAATTTTTGGAGACCCAGTACTTC.

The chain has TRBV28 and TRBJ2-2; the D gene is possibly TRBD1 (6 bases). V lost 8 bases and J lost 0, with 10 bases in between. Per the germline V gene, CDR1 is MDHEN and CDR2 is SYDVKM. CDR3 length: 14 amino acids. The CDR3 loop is CASGRQANTGELFF. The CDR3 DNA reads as TGTGCCAGCGGGAGACAGGCGAACACCGGGGAGCTGTTTTTT.

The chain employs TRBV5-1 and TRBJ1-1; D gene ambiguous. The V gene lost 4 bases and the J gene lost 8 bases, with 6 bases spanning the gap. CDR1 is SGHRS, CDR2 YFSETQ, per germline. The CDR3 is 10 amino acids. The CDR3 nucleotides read TGCGCCAGCAGCCCCCTAGAAGCTTTCTTT. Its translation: CASSPLEAFF.